Listed here are 19 T cell receptor beta chains from one sample, sequenced in a study of cytomegalovirus exposure and HLA in healthy donors. Here immunoSEQ multiplex PCR was the method, and the copy in TCRdb shows in-frame clones only, minus some. This sample has roughly 310,000 clones; over 75% occur once, and the top ten carry around 0.88%. The material sequenced was PBMCs. These receptors were collected from a man aged 25-45 years in good health and CMV-seronegative.

The gene calls are TRBV7-8 and TRBJ2-4, with 9 bases that match TRBD1. V was clipped by 5 bases and J by 0 bases; unmatched bases: 11. Germline CDR1 and CDR2: SGHVS and FQNEAQ. This CDR3 has 18 amino acids. DNA for the CDR3: TGTGCCAGCAGCGACGATAGACAGGGGGTGATAGCCAAAAACATTCAGTACTTC. It encodes CASSDDRQGVIAKNIQYF.

The chain combines TRBV5-4 with TRBJ2-6, with 12 positions matching TRBD1. CDR3 length: 17 amino acids. Per germline, CDR1 SGHNT and CDR2 YYREEE (reference sequence). Trimming removed 4 bases from V and 4 bases from J; junction bases left unmatched: 6. The CDR3 loop reads CASSLGQGARGANVLTF. The CDR3 DNA follows: TGTGCCAGCAGCCTGGGACAGGGGGCGCGCGGGGCCAACGTCCTGACTTTC.

This chain uses TRBV12-5 with TRBJ2-6; D gene ambiguous. The CDR3 is 18 residues long. Germline V gene sequence: CDR1 LGHNT, CDR2 FRNRAP. With 3 bases removed from V and 0 bases from J, the gap between germline ends came to 15 bases. Here the CDR3 DNA reads TGTGCTAGTGGTTTTATTCGAGAGGAACGCTCTGGGGCCAACGTCCTGACTTTC. It codes for CASGFIREERSGANVLTF.

The chain couples TRBV29-1 to TRBJ1-1; 7 positions agree with TRBD1. Trimming took 7 bases from V and 6 from J; bases not matched to a gene: 8. The CDR3 totals 12 residues. The V gene's germline CDR1 is SQVTM and CDR2 ANQGSEA. The CDR3 nucleotides read TGCAGCGCCACGACAGGGACCTCTGAAGCTTTCTTT. Its protein product is CSATTGTSEAFF.

V gene TRBV7-9 combines with J gene TRBJ2-3, with TRBD2 matching over 7 bases. The V gene's germline CDR1 is SEHNR and CDR2 FQNEAQ (reference sequence). The CDR3 runs 16 residues. The V gene end was trimmed by 1 base and the J gene end by 2 bases; junction bases not matched to a gene: 6. CDR3 in DNA: TGTGCCAGCAGCTTAGTGTCCGGGGGGACCACAGATACGCAGTATTTT. This codes for CASSLVSGGTTDTQYF.

The rearrangement links TRBV19 to TRBJ2-4; D not certain. The CDR3 consists of 12 residues. V was trimmed by 1 base and J by 11 bases, leaving 9 bases between them. Germline CDR1 LNHDA, CDR2 SQIVND (reference sequence). CDR3 DNA: TGTGCCAGTAGTATAGGAGTGGCGGTTCAGTACTTC. It is translated as CASSIGVAVQYF. The full variable domain, in which reference TRBV19 and TRBJ2-4 provide the parts outside the CDR3, is DGGITQSPKYLFRKEGQNVTLSCEQNLNHDAMYWYRQDPGQGLRLIYYSQIVNDFQKGDIAEGYSVSREKKESFPLTVTSAQKNPTAFYLCASSIGVAVQYFGAGTRLSVL.

V usage is TRBV7-8 and J usage is TRBJ2-7, with D maybe TRBD1 (6 bases). V was trimmed by 6 bases and J by 3 bases, leaving 15 bases between them. The CDR3 runs 14 residues. CDR1 is SGHVS and CDR2 is FQNEAQ in the germline V gene. The CDR3 nucleotides are TGTGCCAGCAGGGACGGGGACACCCTCTACGAGCAGTACTTC. Translated: CASRDGDTLYEQYF.

The chain joins TRBV18 to TRBJ1-1; D perhaps matches TRBD1 (5 bases). CDR1 is KGHSH and CDR2 is LQKENI in the germline V gene. Trimming shortened V by 3 bases and J by 5 bases, and 19 bases separated the two germline ends. The CDR3 spans 16 residues. In nucleotides, the CDR3 is TGTGCCAGCTCACCGCGGGGGAAGGAGGCGGAAACTGAAGCTTTCTTT. Translated, it gives CASSPRGKEAETEAFF.

Here the CDR3 DNA reads TGTGCCAGCAGCTTAAGTTGGACAGGCGAAAAAATCTACTATGGCTACACCTTC. It translates to CASSLSWTGEKIYYGYTF. The chain links TRBV13 to TRBJ1-2; 7 bases agree with TRBD1. This CDR3 is 18 amino acids long. CDR1 and CDR2 (germline): PRHDT, FYEKMQ (reference sequence). The V gene end was trimmed by 2 bases and the J gene end by 3 bases; junction bases not matched to a gene: 15.

This chain joins TRBV18 and TRBJ2-3; D gene unclear. CDR3 length: 12 residues. The germline gives CDR1 KGHSH, CDR2 LQKENI. V dropped 3 bases and J dropped 4 bases, with 5 bases sitting between them. CDR3 protein: CASSPDSDTQYF. In nucleotides, the CDR3 is TGTGCCAGCTCACCCGACTCAGATACGCAGTATTTT.

This clone came up a few times. The chain combines TRBV11-2 with TRBJ1-2; no clear D. This CDR3 has 12 amino acids. V was pared by 5 bases and J by 4 bases, with 8 bases between. Looked up from germline, CDR1 is SGHAT and CDR2 is FQNNGV. CDR3 coding DNA: TGTGCCAGCAGCCCCGGAGTCTATGGCTACACCTTC. Translation: CASSPGVYGYTF.

This clone was counted a few times. The chain joins TRBV6-1 to TRBJ2-7, with D perhaps TRBD2 (5 bases). CDR1 and CDR2 (germline): MNHNS, SASEGT. The CDR3 is made up of 12 amino acids. The V end lost 6 bases, the J end lost 3 bases, and 9 bases lay between the germline ends. In nucleotides, the CDR3 is TGTGCCAGCAGCGGACTTGGCTACGAGCAGTACTTC. It encodes CASSGLGYEQYF.

The V gene is TRBV30, the J gene TRBJ2-3, with 11 bases identical to TRBD1. The CDR3 is 16 residues long. Germline-derived CDR1 and CDR2 are GTSNPN and SVGIG (reference sequence). J lost 2 bases, V lost 2 bases, and 6 bases had no gene match. The CDR3 protein is CAWSQGQGAYTDTQYF. The CDR3 DNA is TGTGCCTGGAGTCAAGGACAGGGGGCCTACACAGATACGCAGTATTTT.

This chain joins TRBV6-5 and TRBJ2-5; 11 bases map to TRBD1. The CDR3 has 15 residues. V lost 6 bases, J lost 5 bases, and 8 bases stayed unmatched. Germline values: CDR1 MNHEY, CDR2 SVGAGI. CDR3 residues: CASRIGTGGEETQYF. CDR3 DNA: TGTGCCAGCAGGATCGGGACAGGGGGGGAGGAGACCCAGTACTTC.

This chain uses TRBV29-1 with TRBJ2-1, with 9 positions matching TRBD2. This CDR3 comprises 17 residues. Trimming took 4 bases from V and 0 from J; bases not matched to a gene: 10. Germline V gene sequence: CDR1 SQVTM, CDR2 ANQGSEA. CDR3 nucleotide sequence: TGCAGCGTTGCAGCGGGGGGCCCCTTCCGCTCCTACAATGAGCAGTTCTTC. Translated: CSVAAGGPFRSYNEQFF.

This clone was counted between two and nine times. In DNA form, the CDR3 reads TGTGCCAGCAGCTTGGGACCCCGCGGCGAGACCCAGTACTTC. It is translated as CASSLGPRGETQYF. This sequence joins TRBV5-6 and TRBJ2-5; D is unclear. The V end lost 0 bases, the J end lost 5 bases, and 11 bases lay between the germline ends. This CDR3 spans 14 amino acids. Looked up from germline, CDR1 is SGHDT and CDR2 is YYEEEE.

This chain connects TRBV29-1 to TRBJ2-7, with 8 bases identical to TRBD2. The germline V gene has CDR1 SQVTM and CDR2 ANQGSEA. The CDR3 length is 16 residues. Germline trimming cut 3 bases from V and 0 bases from J; bases unmatched to any gene: 10. The CDR3 nucleotides are TGCAGCGTTGAGCATACTGGCCGGGGGGGCTCCTACGAGCAGTACTTC. This encodes CSVEHTGRGGSYEQYF.

The chain links TRBV18 to TRBJ2-5; no reliable D call. V was shortened by 4 bases and J by 2 bases, with 5 bases between the two germline ends. There are 12 residues in the CDR3. The germline gives CDR1 KGHSH, CDR2 LQKENI. CDR3 coding DNA: TGTGCCAGCTCACGCGGACAAGAGACCCAGTACTTC. It codes for CASSRGQETQYF.

This clone was detected a few times. The chain recombines TRBV6-1 with TRBJ1-6; no reliable D call. Per the germline V gene, CDR1 is MNHNS and CDR2 is SASEGT. The V end lost 1 base, the J end lost 3 bases, and 4 bases lay between the germline ends. The CDR3 is 14 residues long. CDR3 coding DNA: TGTGCCAGCAGTGAAGGCAGCTATAATTCACCCCTCCACTTT. Residues: CASSEGSYNSPLHF.